This T cell receptor (beta chain) was identified in a study of shared clonotypes between healthy human individuals. Whole-study results and caveats: Among donors, the sharing of clonotypes was expected to be influenced by sequencing depth.

Original processing methods: ImmunoSEQ supplied junction-only sequences lacking quality scores, so filtering was different. The repertoire was sequenced with immunoSEQ multiplex PCR; TCRdb's copy has only in-frame clones and lacks some. V and J calls and clone size come straight from that table; D and trimming were deduced from the DNA. Of hundreds of thousands of clones in the sample, about 95% were seen once. Free of recent acute infections or vaccinations, the donors were healthy HIV-negative adults. The investigators split CD4+ cells into a CD45RA+ naive subset and a CD45RA-negative memory subset. As regards this clone: Its antigen remains unknown.

This CDR3 has 11 amino acids. V was trimmed by 8 bases and J by 10 bases, leaving 9 bases between them. Germline CDR1 and CDR2: MDHEN and SYDVKM. The receptor was derived from a woman in her twenties or thirties in good health. The sample was naive CD4+ T cells sorted from blood. The subset denotes: CD45RA+ positively selected. This sequence joins TRBV28 and TRBJ1-6, with TRBD1 as a possible D gene (5 bases). The CDR3 here is CASGGDSPLHF. CDR3 coding DNA: TGTGCCAGCGGAGGGGACTCACCCCTCCACTTT.